These 26 T cell receptor beta chains share one sample of origin, sequenced in a study of OX40 agonist ivuxolimab in advanced cancers. The assay was immunoSEQ multiplex PCR, and TCRdb's table has in-frame clones only and misses some. The repertoire holds roughly 20,000 clones, 75% to 85% seen once, with around 33% in the top ten. Sample: CD4+ or CD8+ T cells sorted from blood, taken in a trial of the OX40 agonist ivuxolimab. The receptor source for this set is an adult with an advanced solid tumor such as melanoma, head and neck, liver or kidney cancer.

The chain recombines TRBV4-3 with TRBJ2-4, with 9 bases identical to TRBD2. Looked up from germline, CDR1 is LGHNA and CDR2 is YSLEER. V dropped 6 bases and J dropped 0; count of bases not matched to a gene: 6. This CDR3 region has 16 residues. CDR3 nucleotide sequence: TGCGCCAGCAGTCCTAGCGGGAATCTAGCCAAAAACATTCAGTACTTC. It encodes CASSPSGNLAKNIQYF.

This clone has a single count. The chain is built from TRBV5-4 and TRBJ1-2, with D possibly being TRBD1 (5 bases). The V end was cut by 3 bases, the J end by 8 bases, with 14 bases between. Germline V gene sequence: CDR1 SGHNT, CDR2 YYREEE (reference sequence). The CDR3 runs 13 residues. The CDR3 sequence: CASSWSGPKGYTF. DNA of the CDR3: TGTGCCAGCAGCTGGTCAGGGCCGAAAGGCTACACCTTC. The complete variable domain, with remaining parts taken from reference TRBV5-4 and TRBJ1-2, reads ETGVTQSPTHLIKTRGQQVTLRCSSQSGHNTVSWYQQALGQGPQFIFQYYREEENGRGNFPPRFSGLQFPNYSSELNVNALELDDSALYLCASSWSGPKGYTFGSGTRLTVV.

The V and J genes are TRBV11-3 and TRBJ2-2, with D maybe TRBD2 (6 bases). The germline gives CDR1 SGHNT, CDR2 YENEEA. V was cut by 5 bases and J by 4 bases, with 11 bases left in between. This CDR3 has 14 amino acids. DNA of the CDR3: TGTGCCAGCAGCCCTCGGGACTCCACCGGGGAGCTGTTTTTT. It is translated as CASSPRDSTGELFF.

The chain joins TRBV27 to TRBJ2-7; 9 nucleotides align to TRBD2. CDR3 length equals 15 residues. Germline-derived CDR1 and CDR2 are MNHEY and SMNVEV (reference sequence). Trimming cost V 2 bases and J 2 bases; bases outside gene matches: 4. This chain's CDR3 is CASSLRLAATYEQYF. The CDR3 coding sequence is TGTGCCAGCAGTTTAAGACTAGCGGCCACCTACGAGCAGTACTTC.

The chain joins TRBV6-6 to TRBJ2-1, with D maybe TRBD1 (5 bases). Trimming removed 2 bases at V and 6 bases at J, with 5 bases between. The CDR3 has 12 residues. CDR1 and CDR2 (germline): MNHNY, SVGAGI (reference sequence). The CDR3: CASSYGANEQFF. The CDR3 DNA follows: TGTGCCAGCAGTTACGGGGCCAATGAGCAGTTCTTC.

The V and J genes are TRBV5-1 and TRBJ1-1, with TRBD1 identical over 7 bases. V lost 0 bases to trimming and J lost 7 bases; unmatched junction nucleotides: 9. The germline CDR1 and CDR2 sequences are SGHRS and YFSETQ. This CDR3 comprises 15 residues. The CDR3 loop is CASSLEVGTEIEAFF. The CDR3 coding sequence is TGCGCCAGCAGCTTGGAAGTTGGGACAGAAATTGAAGCTTTCTTT.

This clone was seen a single time. The CDR3 coding sequence is TGTGCCATCAGTGCGGACAGAGCAGGGTATAGCAATCAGCCCCAGCATTTT. The encoded protein is CAISADRAGYSNQPQHF. This sequence joins TRBV10-3 and TRBJ1-5; a possible D gene is TRBD1 (6 bases). V was cut by 4 bases and J by 0 bases, with 16 bases left in between. Germline V gene lookup returns CDR1 ENHRY and CDR2 SYGVKD. The CDR3 has 17 amino acids.

This rearrangement joins TRBV5-1 to TRBJ1-1, with unresolved D. This CDR3 region has 17 residues. Germline CDR1 reads SGHRS; CDR2 reads YFSETQ. Trimming pared 1 base from V and 1 base from J, leaving 17 bases between. The CDR3 sequence: CASSLLVAGMGNTEAFF. The CDR3 DNA reads TGCGCCAGCAGCTTGCTCGTAGCCGGGATGGGGAACACTGAAGCTTTCTTT.

By share, this clone counts as medium-sized. The CDR3: CASSPKAETASYEQYF. The CDR3 bases are TGTGCCAGCTCACCTAAGGCGGAGACCGCCTCCTACGAGCAGTACTTC. The V call is TRBV18, the J call TRBJ2-7; D not resolved. The germline V and J ends were trimmed by 3 bases and 0 bases, with 15 bases remaining between them. This CDR3 has 16 amino acids. CDR1 KGHSH and CDR2 LQKENI come from the germline V gene.

The chain joins TRBV13 to TRBJ1-4; tentative D call: TRBD1 (5 bases). Germline V gene data show CDR1 as PRHDT and CDR2 as FYEKMQ (reference sequence). V was cut by 4 bases and J by 3 bases, with 15 bases left in between. The CDR3 sequence is 16 residues long. The CDR3 region has the DNA TGTGCCAGCAGCTCAATCACCGGGACCCCTAATGAAAAACTGTTTTTT. Translation: CASSSITGTPNEKLFF.

This sequence joins TRBV10-3 and TRBJ2-7; 9 bases map to TRBD2. V shed 7 bases and J 4 bases; nucleotides not matched to a gene: 11. The CDR3 sequence is 15 residues long. Germline-derived CDR1 and CDR2 are ENHRY and SYGVKD. The CDR3 nucleotides are TGTGCCATCAAGGATAGCGGGGGACCCGCTTACGAGCAGTACTTC. Encoded protein: CAIKDSGGPAYEQYF.

The chain uses TRBV29-1 and TRBJ2-1; 9 bases match TRBD2. Trimming took 3 bases from V and 7 from J; bases not matched to a gene: 7. CDR1 SQVTM and CDR2 ANQGSEA come from the germline V gene. This CDR3 spans 14 amino acids. CDR3 bases: TGCAGCGTTGATGGACTAGCGACTGGGAATGAGCAGTTCTTC. Residues: CSVDGLATGNEQFF.

This chain joins TRBV9 and TRBJ2-1; TRBD2 aligns across 9 bases. The CDR3 totals 12 residues. Trimming removed 5 bases from V and 7 bases from J; junction bases left unmatched: 1. From germline, CDR1 is SGDLS and CDR2 YYNGEE. The CDR3 loop reads CASSLAGNEQFF. The DNA for the CDR3 is TGTGCCAGCAGTCTAGCGGGGAATGAGCAGTTCTTC.

This chain uses TRBV4-3 with TRBJ1-1; D is unresolved. Germline V lookup: CDR1 LGHNA, CDR2 YSLEER. V was trimmed by 0 bases and J by 0 bases, leaving 8 bases between them. The length of the CDR3 is 15 residues. The CDR3 sequence is CASSQDRLMNTEAFF. In nucleotides, the CDR3 is TGCGCCAGCAGCCAAGATCGTCTGATGAACACTGAAGCTTTCTTT.

This clone was seen a few times. The CDR3 loop reads CASGLGVDYGYTF. The CDR3 region has the DNA TGTGCTAGTGGTTTAGGGGTTGACTATGGCTACACCTTC. The rearrangement links TRBV12-5 to TRBJ1-2; possibly TRBD1 for D (5 bases). The V and J ends lost 3 bases and 3 bases respectively, with 8 bases between them. The CDR3 contains 13 residues. Germline V gene sequence: CDR1 LGHNT, CDR2 FRNRAP.

The V call is TRBV5-6, the J call TRBJ2-3; D is possibly TRBD2 (6 bases). Deletions cut 4 bases from V and 0 bases from J, with 15 bases between. The CDR3 has 16 residues. Germline values: CDR1 SGHDT, CDR2 YYEEEE. The chain's CDR3 is CASSPPWRASTDTQYF. In DNA, the CDR3 is TGTGCCAGCAGCCCCCCTTGGAGGGCTAGCACAGATACGCAGTATTTT.

V and J are TRBV4-3 and TRBJ1-1; D not resolved. The CDR3 contains 14 residues. Trimming pared 0 bases from V and 6 bases from J, leaving 11 bases between. Germline V gene data show CDR1 as LGHNA and CDR2 as YSLEER. The CDR3: CASSQDRLVAEAFF. The CDR3 region has the DNA TGCGCCAGCAGCCAAGATAGGCTGGTTGCTGAAGCTTTCTTT.

This clone occurred a few times. This chain links TRBV10-3 with TRBJ1-2; D not resolved. The germline V gene has CDR1 ENHRY and CDR2 SYGVKD. This CDR3 is built from 12 residues. The V end lost 0 bases, the J end lost 2 bases, and 1 base lay between the germline ends. CDR3: CAISESNYGYTF. The CDR3 bases are TGTGCCATCAGTGAGTCGAACTATGGCTACACCTTC.

CDR3 bases: TGTGCCAGCAGCTTCACGGAGACCCAGTACTTC. This translates into CASSFTETQYF. The chain uses TRBV7-9 and TRBJ2-5; D not certain. CDR3 size: 11 residues. From germline, CDR1 is SEHNR and CDR2 FQNEAQ (reference sequence). Trimming took 3 bases from V and 5 from J, leaving 4 bases between them.

The CDR3: CASSPRSTEAFF. Written as DNA, the CDR3 is TGTGCCAGCAGTCCCCGGTCCACTGAAGCTTTCTTT. The chain employs TRBV6-1 and TRBJ1-1, with D hard to call. Trimming took off 5 bases at V and 4 bases at J, with 8 bases between the two ends. Germline-derived CDR1 and CDR2 are MNHNS and SASEGT. The CDR3 runs 12 residues.

This chain joins TRBV19 and TRBJ1-1; TRBD1 is a possible D gene (6 bases). V lost 5 bases to trimming and J lost 4 bases, with 14 bases between them. CDR3 length: 14 amino acids. Germline CDR1 and CDR2: LNHDA and SQIVND (reference sequence). The CDR3 sequence: CASSLQGDFTEAFF. CDR3 nucleotide sequence: TGTGCCAGTAGTTTACAGGGTGATTTCACTGAAGCTTTCTTT.

This chain connects TRBV7-2 to TRBJ1-6; TRBD1 aligns across 7 bases. Germline CDR1 and CDR2: SGHTA and FQGNSA. V dropped 5 bases and J dropped 4; count of bases not matched to a gene: 8. The CDR3 has 16 amino acids. The CDR3 DNA follows: TGTGCCAGCAGCCACAAGGGACAGCTTTATAATTCACCCCTCCACTTT. Amino acids: CASSHKGQLYNSPLHF.

This clone was observed a handful of times. V and J are TRBV10-2 and TRBJ1-1; D is perhaps TRBD1 (5 bases). Germline V gives CDR1 WSHSY, CDR2 SAAADI. V lost 5 bases and J lost 4, with 8 bases in between. The CDR3 contains 12 residues. The DNA of the CDR3 is TGCGCCAGCAGTCCGGGGACCACTGAAGCTTTCTTT. Translation gives CASSPGTTEAFF.

The chain couples TRBV5-6 to TRBJ1-1; D gene uncertain. The CDR3 has 12 residues. CDR1 is SGHDT and CDR2 is YYEEEE in the germline V gene. V was trimmed by 0 bases and J by 5 bases, leaving 5 bases between them. The CDR3: CASSLGRTEAFF. The CDR3 DNA follows: TGTGCCAGCAGCTTGGGAAGAACTGAAGCTTTCTTT.

The chain recombines TRBV12-5 with TRBJ2-2, with D tentatively TRBD1 or TRBD2 (5 bases each). V lost 3 bases, J lost 3 bases, and 17 bases lay in between. Germline V gene data show CDR1 as LGHNT and CDR2 as FRNRAP. The CDR3 has 17 residues. CDR3 bases: TGTGCTAGTGGTTTTGGACCGGGGCCCAATTACACCGGGGAGCTGTTTTTT. Amino acid sequence: CASGFGPGPNYTGELFF.

The CDR3 coding sequence is TGTGCCAGCAGCCAAGTAGACACTAATCAGCCCCAGCATTTT. This encodes CASSQVDTNQPQHF. This sequence joins TRBV4-2 and TRBJ1-5; D not resolved. The CDR3 is 14 amino acids. Between the trimmed V and J ends, which lost 1 base and 4 bases, there was a span of 8 bases. Germline-derived CDR1 and CDR2 are LGHNA and YNFKEQ.